Below, 11 T cell receptor beta chains from the same sample are listed, as sequenced in a study of T cells in localized non-small cell lung cancer. Generated by immunoSEQ multiplex PCR, the TCRdb table keeps only in-frame clones and is missing some. In the table there are about 59,000 clones, around nine tenths of which are singletons. Sequenced here: peripheral blood, sampled before any cancer treatment. The receptors derive from a man aged 40-75 years with stage I squamous cell lung carcinoma.

This chain connects TRBV7-4 to TRBJ1-2; no firm D call. Trimming took 8 bases from V and 4 from J, leaving 11 bases between them. Germline V gives CDR1 SGHVT, CDR2 SQSDAQ. The CDR3 consists of 12 residues. CDR3 protein: CASARKTYGYTF. CDR3 DNA: TGTGCCAGCGCTCGAAAGACCTATGGCTACACCTTC.

The CDR3 nucleotides read TGCAGCGTTTCAGGGGGCGAGAACTCCTACAATGAGCAGTTCTTC. This encodes CSVSGGENSYNEQFF. The chain joins TRBV29-1 to TRBJ2-1; 8 bases are shared with TRBD1. The V and J ends lost 5 bases and 0 bases, in that order; junction bases with no gene match: 6. This CDR3 comprises 15 residues. The germline CDR1 and CDR2 sequences are SQVTM and ANQGSEA.

The chain is built from TRBV5-4 and TRBJ1-2; TRBD1 aligns across 9 bases. J was trimmed by 2 bases and V by 4 bases; bases with no gene match: 3. The CDR3 runs to 14 residues. CDR1 is SGHNT and CDR2 is YYREEE in the germline V gene (reference sequence). CDR3 bases: TGTGCCAGCAGCCCGGACAGGGGAAACTATGGCTACACCTTC. Encoded protein: CASSPDRGNYGYTF.

The chain's CDR3 is CASSLPRGQRPGELFF. CDR3 DNA sequence: TGTGCCAGCAGCTTGCCGAGGGGGCAACGGCCCGGGGAGCTGTTTTTT. V usage is TRBV7-3 and J usage is TRBJ2-2, with 7 bases fitting TRBD1. Germline trimming cut 3 bases from V and 6 bases from J; bases unmatched to any gene: 10. The CDR3 has 16 amino acids. Germline lookup yields CDR1 SGHTA and CDR2 FQGTGA.

The CDR3: CASRSEVYEQYF. DNA for the CDR3: TGTGCCAGTAGATCTGAAGTTTACGAGCAGTACTTC. This chain links TRBV19 with TRBJ2-7; D unresolved. This CDR3 has 12 amino acids. Trimming stripped 6 bases from V and 4 bases from J, with 10 bases between. Germline V gene lookup returns CDR1 LNHDA and CDR2 SQIVND (reference sequence).

The gene calls are TRBV15 and TRBJ1-1; D is unresolved. Germline V gene lookup returns CDR1 LNHNV and CDR2 YYDKDF (reference sequence). The CDR3 spans 16 residues. Trimming stripped 3 bases from V and 0 bases from J, with 14 bases between. The CDR3 region is CATSSYRGTMNTEAFF. CDR3 nucleotide sequence: TGTGCCACCAGCAGTTACCGAGGTACTATGAACACTGAAGCTTTCTTT.

The chain joins TRBV18 to TRBJ1-2; D gene unclear. CDR1 KGHSH and CDR2 LQKENI come from the germline V gene. V was shortened by 2 bases and J by 4 bases, with 8 bases between the two germline ends. This CDR3 region has 13 residues. The CDR3 reads CASSPTETYGYTF. CDR3 bases: TGTGCCAGCTCACCAACAGAGACCTATGGCTACACCTTC.

The rearrangement joins TRBV28 to TRBJ2-1; 7 nucleotides agree with TRBD2. Germline-derived CDR1 and CDR2 are MDHEN and SYDVKM. The CDR3 has 15 residues. V dropped 4 bases and J dropped 8; count of bases not matched to a gene: 11. CDR3 residues: CASSSWASGIDEQFF. For the CDR3, the DNA is TGTGCCAGCAGTTCCTGGGCGAGCGGGATCGATGAGCAGTTCTTC. Combining the CDR3 with reference TRBV28 and TRBJ2-1 gives the whole variable domain DVKVTQSSRYLVKRTGEKVFLECVQDMDHENMFWYRQDPGLGLRLIYFSYDVKMKEKGDIPEGYSVSREKKERFSLILESASTNQTSMYLCASSSWASGIDEQFFGPGTRLTVL.

The chain combines TRBV9 with TRBJ2-3; 8 nucleotides align to TRBD2. With 0 bases clipped from V and 0 bases from J, the junction kept 6 bases outside the gene matches. CDR3 length equals 17 residues. The germline gives CDR1 SGDLS, CDR2 YYNGEE. CDR3 protein: CASSVESAGGSTDTQYF. The CDR3 bases are TGTGCCAGCAGCGTAGAGTCTGCGGGAGGTAGCACAGATACGCAGTATTTT.

This sequence joins TRBV28 and TRBJ2-4, with 9 bases aligning to TRBD2. The CDR3 runs to 17 residues. The J segment lost 0 bases and the V segment lost 7 bases, leaving 10 bases of the junction unmatched. Germline values: CDR1 MDHEN, CDR2 SYDVKM. CDR3 loop: CASKRLAEILAKNIQYF. The CDR3, as DNA: TGTGCCAGCAAGAGACTAGCGGAAATACTAGCCAAAAACATTCAGTACTTC.

This clone has only one observation. The CDR3 spells CASSRGLNYEQYF. CDR3 DNA sequence: TGTGCCAGCAGCAGAGGACTGAACTACGAGCAGTACTTC. The chain employs TRBV28 and TRBJ2-7, with D perhaps TRBD2 (5 bases). This CDR3 is built from 13 residues. Germline V CDR1 and CDR2: MDHEN, SYDVKM. Between the trimmed V and J ends, which lost 6 bases and 3 bases, there was a span of 12 bases.